Below, 10 T cell receptor beta chains from the same sample are listed, as sequenced in a study of CD8+ T cells in alopecia areata. The sequencing template was cDNA reverse transcribed from extracted RNA. The assay was immunoSEQ multiplex PCR, and TCRdb's table has in-frame clones only and misses some. The top ten clones hold 0.99% of a sample with 110,000 to 150,000 clones, roughly 46% of them seen once. Sequenced material: CD4+ T cells sorted from blood, taken at week 0. Source of these receptors: a human donor with alopecia areata.

The gene calls are TRBV28 and TRBJ1-2; unclear D gene. Trimming shortened V by 5 bases and J by 7 bases, and 17 bases separated the two germline ends. Germline CDR1 reads MDHEN; CDR2 reads SYDVKM. The CDR3 sequence is 14 residues long. In DNA, the CDR3 is TGTGCCAGCAGTCCCTCGGGCCTGATAGGTGGCTACACCTTC. It yields the protein CASSPSGLIGGYTF.

This clone was detected only once. The V call is TRBV5-4, the J call TRBJ1-1, with a possible D match to TRBD1 (5 bases). V was clipped by 6 bases and J by 5 bases, with 17 bases between them. Germline lookup yields CDR1 SGHNT and CDR2 YYREEE (reference sequence). This CDR3 is built from 14 residues. The CDR3 bases are TGTGCCAGCACCCTCCTGGATGGGGGAACTGAAGCTTTCTTT. Amino acids: CASTLLDGGTEAFF. The whole variable domain, remainder taken from reference TRBV5-4 and TRBJ1-1, is ETGVTQSPTHLIKTRGQQVTLRCSSQSGHNTVSWYQQALGQGPQFIFQYYREEENGRGNFPPRFSGLQFPNYSSELNVNALELDDSALYLCASTLLDGGTEAFFGQGTRLTVV.

The V gene is TRBV5-1, the J gene TRBJ2-7; no reliable D call. The CDR3 loop spans 14 amino acids. CDR1 is SGHRS, CDR2 YFSETQ, per germline. Trimming removed 0 bases at V and 4 bases at J, with 11 bases between. In DNA form, the CDR3 reads TGCGCCAGCAGCTTGGGCCTCCGAGAGTACGAGCAGTACTTC. It encodes CASSLGLREYEQYF.

The chain employs TRBV20-1 and TRBJ2-1; the D is unclear. The CDR3 is 11 amino acids. V was clipped by 5 bases and J by 8 bases, with 10 bases between them. The germline gives CDR1 DFQATT, CDR2 SNEGSKA (reference sequence). The CDR3 spells CSAPLRDEQFF. In DNA, the CDR3 is TGCAGTGCTCCACTTCGCGATGAGCAGTTCTTC.

The chain is built from TRBV6-5 and TRBJ2-7; 7 positions match TRBD2. The CDR3 totals 15 residues. Per the germline V gene, CDR1 is MNHEY and CDR2 is SVGAGI. V lost 8 bases and J lost 3; bases outside the gene matches: 13. CDR3 protein: CASGSLERGYYEQYF. The CDR3, as DNA: TGTGCCAGCGGATCTTTAGAGCGGGGATACTACGAGCAGTACTTC.

This chain links TRBV6-5 with TRBJ2-5, with a tentative D call TRBD2 (6 bases). The V end was cut by 2 bases, the J end by 5 bases, with 18 bases between. Germline V CDR1 and CDR2: MNHEY, SVGAGI. The CDR3 has 16 residues. The CDR3 loop reads CASSYTDRKREETQYF. CDR3 DNA: TGTGCCAGCAGTTACACCGACAGAAAACGGGAGGAGACCCAGTACTTC.

The chain joins TRBV5-4 to TRBJ2-7, with D possibly matching TRBD2 (6 bases). The CDR3 is 18 amino acids. Per germline, CDR1 SGHNT and CDR2 YYREEE (reference sequence). Trimming stripped 7 bases from V and 1 base from J, with 27 bases between. The CDR3 DNA is TGTGCCAGCCACCACAACCTAAAGCCTCGGGACTCATCCTACGAGCAGTACTTC. Its translation is CASHHNLKPRDSSYEQYF.

The sample holds a few counts of this clone. The V gene is TRBV29-1, the J gene TRBJ2-3; possible D gene TRBD2, 5 bases. V was clipped by 7 bases and J by 2 bases, with 13 bases between them. The CDR3 consists of 13 residues. CDR1 and CDR2 (germline): SQVTM, ANQGSEA. CDR3 DNA: TGCAGCGCGAGGGCGGGCTACACAGATACGCAGTATTTT. Amino acids: CSARAGYTDTQYF.

The V and J genes are TRBV29-1 and TRBJ1-2; 9 bases map to TRBD1. This CDR3 is 15 amino acids long. CDR1 and CDR2 (germline): SQVTM, ANQGSEA. The V segment lost 4 bases and the J segment 0 bases; nucleotides outside the gene matches: 6. CDR3 sequence (DNA): TGCAGCGTTGGGGGACAGGGAAAGTCTAACTATGGCTACACCTTC. The encoded protein is CSVGGQGKSNYGYTF.

V gene TRBV14 combines with J gene TRBJ1-1; D uncertain. CDR1 is SGHDN and CDR2 is FVKESK in the germline V gene. This CDR3 is 13 amino acids long. Deletions cut 7 bases from V and 5 bases from J, with 14 bases between. DNA for the CDR3: TGTGCCAGCACCTTCATTTGTTGGACTGAAGCTTTCTTT. This sequence encodes CASTFICWTEAFF. The complete variable domain, with remaining parts taken from reference TRBV14 and TRBJ1-1, reads EAGVTQFPSHSVIEKGQTVTLRCDPISGHDNLYWYRRVMGKEIKFLLHFVKESKQDESGMPNNRFLAERTGGTYSTLKVQPAELEDSGVYFCASTFICWTEAFFGQGTRLTVV.